Below are 11 T cell receptor beta chains sequenced from a single sample in a study of T cell changes during pregnancy in multiple sclerosis. Libraries were prepared by immunoSEQ multiplex PCR; TCRdb keeps only in-frame clonotypes and omits some of them. The data contain tens of thousands of clones, 91% of them singletons. The material sequenced was peripheral blood, taken after pregnancy. The receptors originated from a female donor in good health, enrolled as a control in a pregnancy study.

This sequence joins TRBV7-6 and TRBJ2-3; unclear D gene. Germline CDR1 reads SGHVS; CDR2 reads FNYEAQ. The V gene lost 5 bases and the J gene lost 5 bases, with 8 bases spanning the gap. This CDR3 comprises 12 residues. The CDR3 spells CASSPLGDTQYF. The CDR3 DNA sequence: TGTGCCAGCAGCCCCCTCGGAGATACGCAGTATTTT. The whole variable domain, filled in from reference TRBV7-6 and TRBJ2-3, reads GAGVSQSPRYKVTKRGQDVALRCDPISGHVSLYWYRQALGQGPEFLTYFNYEAQQDKSGLPNDRFSAERPEGSISTLTIQRTEQRDSAMYRCASSPLGDTQYFGPGTRLTVL.

The V call is TRBV2, the J call TRBJ2-4, with D possibly matching TRBD2 (5 bases). V was cut by 4 bases and J by 8 bases, with 12 bases left in between. Germline CDR1 SNHLY, CDR2 FYNNEI. The CDR3 has 13 amino acids. The CDR3 protein is CASSGLPGDIQYF. For the CDR3, the DNA is TGTGCCAGCAGTGGCCTACCCGGGGACATTCAGTACTTC.

The rearrangement uses TRBV18 and TRBJ1-6, with 7 positions matching TRBD1. The V gene end was trimmed by 3 bases and the J gene end by 6 bases; junction bases not matched to a gene: 2. Per germline, CDR1 KGHSH and CDR2 LQKENI. This CDR3 comprises 14 residues. CDR3 protein: CASSPTGTNSPLHF. The CDR3 DNA reads as TGTGCCAGCTCACCGACAGGGACTAATTCACCCCTCCACTTT.

This CDR3 is CASSRTGSTEAFF. CDR3 bases: TGTGCCAGCAGCCGGACAGGTTCGACCGAAGCTTTCTTT. The chain couples TRBV11-1 to TRBJ1-1; 7 nucleotides align to TRBD1. The CDR3 contains 13 residues. V was pared by 5 bases and J by 8 bases, with 8 bases of the junction left unmatched. Germline CDR1 and CDR2: SGHAT and FQDESV (reference sequence).

The chain employs TRBV4-2 and TRBJ2-7; possibly TRBD2 for D (7 bases). The V end lost 4 bases, the J end lost 2 bases, and 36 bases lay between the germline ends. CDR1 is LGHNA and CDR2 is YNFKEQ in the germline V gene. The CDR3 consists of 22 residues. The CDR3 bases are TGTGCCAGCAGCCCCCGGGCAGGGAGGGGGGGGCGTGCCTCCCGTCGTACCTACGAGCAGTACTTC. It is translated as CASSPRAGRGGRASRRTYEQYF.

The chain couples TRBV14 to TRBJ2-3, with TRBD2 matching 13 bases. The CDR3 totals 17 residues. Per the germline V gene, CDR1 is SGHDN and CDR2 is FVKESK. V trimming: 3 bases; J trimming: 6 bases; junction bases outside the gene matches: 9. The CDR3 sequence is CASSQPSGLAGVDTQYF. The CDR3 DNA is TGTGCCAGCAGCCAGCCCTCTGGACTAGCGGGAGTTGATACGCAGTATTTT.

V gene TRBV27 combines with J gene TRBJ1-4; D uncertain. Germline assignment: CDR1 MNHEY and CDR2 SMNVEV (reference sequence). The CDR3 spans 15 residues. Trimming took off 4 bases at V and 0 bases at J, with 9 bases between the two ends. The DNA for the CDR3 is TGTGCCAGCAGTTGGTCTCAGACAACTAATGAAAAACTGTTTTTT. Encoded protein: CASSWSQTTNEKLFF.

CDR3 residues: CASSLESGGSYEQYF. The CDR3 DNA reads as TGCGCCAGCAGCTTGGAGTCAGGGGGCTCGTACGAGCAGTACTTC. The chain employs TRBV5-1 and TRBJ2-7, with 8 bases lining up with TRBD1. Germline assignment: CDR1 SGHRS and CDR2 YFSETQ. J gave up 4 bases and V 0 bases, and 6 bases lay outside the gene matches. This CDR3 comprises 15 residues.

The rearrangement uses TRBV15 and TRBJ1-2, with TRBD1 matching 7 bases. J was trimmed by 8 bases and V by 0 bases; bases with no gene match: 9. The germline CDR1 and CDR2 sequences are LNHNV and YYDKDF (reference sequence). The CDR3 runs 15 residues. Here the CDR3 reads CATSRENEGAGGYTF. The CDR3 DNA reads TGTGCCACCAGCAGAGAAAACGAGGGGGCCGGAGGCTACACCTTC.

This clone showed up just once. V is TRBV5-1 and J is TRBJ1-2; TRBD1 matches at 7 bases. J was trimmed by 5 bases and V by 3 bases; bases with no gene match: 7. CDR1 and CDR2 from the germline V gene are SGHRS and YFSETQ. This CDR3 is built from 14 residues. The CDR3 nucleotides are TGCGCCAGCAGCTCGGCGGGACAGCGATATGGCTACACCTTC. Its protein is CASSSAGQRYGYTF.

This clone has a single count. The gene calls are TRBV5-1 and TRBJ2-2; D is ambiguous. The CDR3 has 16 amino acids. CDR1 is SGHRS, CDR2 YFSETQ, per germline. V was pared by 0 bases and J by 0 bases, with 9 bases between. The DNA of the CDR3 is TGCGCCAGCAGCTTGGATACCACTCCGAACACCGGGGAGCTGTTTTTT. Its translation: CASSLDTTPNTGELFF.